Below, one T cell receptor (beta chain) is given with its context. Its antigen is unknown. This sample was included in a study of CXCR3-negative and CXCR3-positive naive CD8 T cells. Findings of the study overall: The study found comparably high diversity in both naive subsets and much lower diversity in memory CD8+ cells.

The authors prepared UMI-labeled TRB cDNA libraries by 5' RACE. With the 5' RACE reads reprocessed, TCRdb shows one record per CDR3 protein and no DNA. The sample includes over 100,000 distinct CDR3 sequences. Germline CDR1 and CDR2: SGHTA and FQGNSA. This CDR3 is built from 12 residues. The clonotype was recovered from a human donor in good health. Some clones in this sample may be carry-over from other donors' samples. The chain employs TRBV7-2 and TRBJ2-1; TCRdb lists TRBD1, though no DNA is available to test this call. Sequenced: naive CXCR3- CD8+ T cells from blood. Subset specified: CD45RO-CCR7+CD27+CD95- naive CD8+ T cells lacking CXCR3 (TNR3-). The CDR3 region is CASSQGVDEQFF.